This TCR beta chain was found in a study of T cell changes during pregnancy in multiple sclerosis. Generated by immunoSEQ multiplex PCR, the TCRdb table keeps only in-frame clones and is missing some. The sample holds about 93,000 clones; more than 85% are singletons and the top ten take about 0.95%. Germline CDR1 reads SGDLS; CDR2 reads YYNGEE. The V end lost 3 bases, the J end lost 6 bases, and 13 bases lay between the germline ends. This CDR3 region has 14 residues. The chain joins TRBV9 to TRBJ2-1; D is perhaps TRBD1 (6 bases). The source was peripheral blood, collected before pregnancy. The receptor was isolated from a female donor with multiple sclerosis, enrolled in a pregnancy study. The CDR3 DNA reads as TGTGCCAGCAGCGGGGGGCAACCTCCCAATGAGCAGTTCTTC. Translated: CASSGGQPPNEQFF.